This TCR beta chain was identified during a study of T cell responses to AZD1222 COVID-19 vaccine. Study-wide points: Regions 160-218 and 743-854 held dominance among vaccine-associated CD4 TCRs, which spanned spike.

This clone was observed once. No antigen is known for it. Data came from immunoSEQ multiplex PCR; TCRdb stores just in-frame clones and leaves some out. This sample has 53,000 or so clones, with roughly 85% found just once. The CDR3 is 17 amino acids. V lost 10 bases and J lost 0; bases outside the gene matches: 13. Germline V gene data show CDR1 as WNHNN and CDR2 as SYGVQD (reference sequence). The gene calls are TRBV10-1 and TRBJ1-5; TRBD1 aligns across 9 bases. This receptor was obtained from an adult in good health. Sequenced here: peripheral blood, sampled on day 0 of MenACWY control vaccination. The CDR3 nucleotides are TGCGCCATCCCACCGGACAGGGGCAAGGTTAGCAATCAGCCCCAGCATTTT. It specifies CAIPPDRGKVSNQPQHF.